The 28 T cell receptor beta chains given below trace back to one sample, sequenced in a study of cytotoxic CD8 clonotypes in ibrutinib-treated CLL. Produced via immunoSEQ multiplex PCR; TCRdb's table is partial and in-frame only. The sample lists 300,000 or so clones; around 66% were seen once. Sequenced here: PBMCs, sampled after 36 months of ibrutinib treatment. The receptors here all came from a human donor with chronic lymphocytic leukemia.

This sequence joins TRBV11-3 and TRBJ2-7; no definite D call. The V gene's germline CDR1 is SGHNT and CDR2 YENEEA. V was shortened by 5 bases and J by 0 bases, with 8 bases between the two germline ends. The CDR3 spans 13 residues. The chain's CDR3 is CASSPQDSYEQYF. Here the CDR3 DNA reads TGTGCCAGCAGCCCTCAGGACTCCTACGAGCAGTACTTC.

The J gene is TRBJ1-2, the V gene TRBV29-1; D is uncertain. The length of the CDR3 is 11 residues. CDR1 and CDR2 from the germline V gene are SQVTM and ANQGSEA. Trimming left V 6 bases short and J 8 bases short, with 13 bases between. The CDR3 is CSVSGDRGYTF. CDR3 DNA sequence: TGCAGCGTCTCTGGTGATCGGGGCTACACCTTC.

In this sample, this clone turned up a few times. DNA for the CDR3: TGTGCCTGGAAGGCAGGGGACTACACTGAAGCTTTCTTT. Encoded protein: CAWKAGDYTEAFF. The chain is built from TRBV30 and TRBJ1-1, with D maybe TRBD1 (6 bases). Trimming left V 4 bases short and J 3 bases short, with 12 bases between. The germline V gene has CDR1 GTSNPN and CDR2 SVGIG (reference sequence). The CDR3 loop spans 13 amino acids. Full variable domain (outside the CDR3, taken from reference TRBV30 and TRBJ1-1): SQTIHQWPATLVQPVGSPLSLECTVEGTSNPNLYWYRQAAGRGLQLLFYSVGIGQISSEVPQNLSASRPQDRQFILSSKKLLLSDSGFYLCAWKAGDYTEAFFGQGTRLTVV.

V gene TRBV7-2 combines with J gene TRBJ2-3; the D gene is possibly TRBD2 (6 bases). Deletions cut 5 bases from V and 2 bases from J, with 20 bases between. The CDR3 is 17 residues long. In germline, CDR1 is SGHTA, CDR2 FQGNSA. The DNA of the CDR3 is TGTGCCAGCAGCCCACCCCGTTTCGCGGGAATCACAGATACGCAGTATTTT. This encodes CASSPPRFAGITDTQYF.

This clone was observed a few times. The genes are TRBV6-5 and TRBJ1-6; D remains ambiguous. In germline, CDR1 is MNHEY, CDR2 SVGAGI. CDR3 length equals 13 residues. Trimming removed 1 base from V and 10 bases from J, with 8 bases in between. CDR3 sequence (DNA): TGTGCCAGCAGTTACTGGATGGCGTCACCCCTCCACTTT. It specifies CASSYWMASPLHF.

The rearrangement joins TRBV2 to TRBJ2-1; D is possibly TRBD2 (7 bases). Germline V gene lookup returns CDR1 SNHLY and CDR2 FYNNEI. The CDR3 has 15 amino acids. Trimming cost V 8 bases and J 3 bases, with 17 bases left between them. The chain's CDR3 is CASLLGGAIYNEQFF. The CDR3 DNA reads TGTGCCAGCCTTCTGGGGGGGGCCATCTACAATGAGCAGTTCTTC.

The chain employs TRBV6-5 and TRBJ2-7; 10 nucleotides align to TRBD1. Germline CDR1 reads MNHEY; CDR2 reads SVGAGI. Trimming removed 2 bases from V and 2 bases from J; junction bases left unmatched: 3. CDR3 length: 15 amino acids. CDR3 sequence reads: CASSYGQGGAYEQYF. Here the CDR3 DNA reads TGTGCCAGCAGTTACGGACAGGGGGGAGCCTACGAGCAGTACTTC.

The CDR3 reads CASSQSGPGGGQYF. CDR3 nucleotides: TGCGCCAGCAGTCAATCGGGACCAGGGGGTGGGCAGTACTTC. The chain recombines TRBV23-1 with TRBJ2-7; TRBD1 matches at 7 bases. TRBV23-1 is an ORF for which the function is uncertain. The CDR3 runs to 14 residues. The V gene end was trimmed by 0 bases and the J gene end by 9 bases; junction bases not matched to a gene: 8.

V gene TRBV15 combines with J gene TRBJ2-1; D perhaps matches TRBD2 (6 bases). Germline V gene sequence: CDR1 LNHNV, CDR2 YYDKDF (reference sequence). V was pared by 5 bases and J by 2 bases, with 19 bases between. The CDR3 totals 17 residues. Written as DNA, the CDR3 is TGTGCCACCAGCCGACCCTTGGGGGGAAGGGCCTACAATGAGCAGTTCTTC. Translated: CATSRPLGGRAYNEQFF.

V is TRBV27 and J is TRBJ2-1; D is uncertain. The ends were cut back, 8 bases at V and 5 bases at J, with 13 bases in the middle. CDR1 and CDR2 (germline): MNHEY, SMNVEV (reference sequence). The CDR3 runs 13 residues. This CDR3 is CASGFLPHNEQFF. The CDR3, as DNA: TGTGCCAGCGGATTCTTACCCCACAATGAGCAGTTCTTC.

The gene calls are TRBV10-3 and TRBJ2-3; the match to TRBD2 covers 13 bases. J gave up 0 bases and V 2 bases, and 5 bases lay outside the gene matches. This CDR3 contains 18 residues. From germline, CDR1 is ENHRY and CDR2 SYGVKD. This CDR3 reads CAISEGLAGASSTDTQYF. The DNA for the CDR3 is TGTGCCATCAGTGAGGGACTAGCGGGGGCCTCAAGCACAGATACGCAGTATTTT.

The V and J genes are TRBV27 and TRBJ1-6, with a weak D call TRBD1 (5 bases). From germline, CDR1 is MNHEY and CDR2 SMNVEV (reference sequence). Trimming took 3 bases from V and 13 from J, leaving 16 bases between them. CDR3 length: 14 residues. Here the CDR3 DNA reads TGTGCCAGCAGTTTCAGGCAGGGAGGTCTGCCCCTCCACTTT. This codes for CASSFRQGGLPLHF.

The chain links TRBV9 to TRBJ2-7; possibly TRBD1 for D (5 bases). Germline CDR1 reads SGDLS; CDR2 reads YYNGEE. This CDR3 spans 14 amino acids. V lost 0 bases, J lost 10 bases, and 17 bases lay in between. CDR3 bases: TGTGCCAGCAGCGTAGTGGACATCCCCATCGTACAGTACTTC. It encodes CASSVVDIPIVQYF.

The V call is TRBV6-5, the J call TRBJ2-5, with TRBD2 matching over 7 bases. Trimming at V came to 10 bases and at J to 2 bases, leaving 4 bases not matched to a gene. CDR3 size: 12 residues. Per germline, CDR1 MNHEY and CDR2 SVGAGI. The CDR3 nucleotides read TGTGCCACCGGACTAGTACAAGAGACCCAGTACTTC. This translates into CATGLVQETQYF.

The J gene is TRBJ1-1, the V gene TRBV7-3; TRBD1 matches 10 bases. Germline V gives CDR1 SGHTA, CDR2 FQGTGA. There are 15 residues in the CDR3. Unmatched junction bases numbered 11, after V lost 8 bases and J lost 5 bases. CDR3 nucleotides: TGTGCCAGCGGTAGGGACAGGGGTCAGTGGACTGAAGCTTTCTTT. Its translation is CASGRDRGQWTEAFF.

This clone was seen once. This sequence joins TRBV7-9 and TRBJ2-2, with 11 bases fitting TRBD2. The CDR3 covers 18 residues. Losses at the gene ends were 1 base for V and 4 bases for J; bases not matched to a gene: 8. The V gene's germline CDR1 is SEHNR and CDR2 FQNEAQ (reference sequence). CDR3 residues: CASSLVAGTSGGTGELFF. In DNA form, the CDR3 reads TGTGCCAGCAGCTTAGTAGCAGGGACTAGCGGAGGCACCGGGGAGCTGTTTTTT.

This chain uses TRBV2 with TRBJ2-5; no reliable D call. The CDR3 has 11 residues. Trimming shortened V by 6 bases and J by 4 bases, and 6 bases separated the two germline ends. Germline V gene lookup returns CDR1 SNHLY and CDR2 FYNNEI. The CDR3 loop is CASSITETQYF. In nucleotides, the CDR3 is TGTGCCAGCAGCATTACAGAGACCCAGTACTTC.

The rearrangement links TRBV29-1 to TRBJ1-1; the D is unclear. Per the germline V gene, CDR1 is SQVTM and CDR2 is ANQGSEA. This CDR3 has 13 residues. V lost 1 base and J 4 bases, leaving 10 bases between the germline ends. The CDR3 reads CSVEARLRTEAFF. The DNA for the CDR3 is TGCAGCGTTGAAGCCAGGTTACGCACTGAAGCTTTCTTT.

This sequence joins TRBV27 and TRBJ1-4, with 10 bases that match TRBD1. Trimming at V came to 5 bases and at J to 7 bases, leaving 13 bases not matched to a gene. The CDR3 contains 17 residues. Germline assignment: CDR1 MNHEY and CDR2 SMNVEV (reference sequence). CDR3 bases: TGTGCCAGCAGTCGACTCGGGACAGGGGTTAGGGGTGAAAAACTGTTTTTT. This translates into CASSRLGTGVRGEKLFF.

This clone was seen at least ten times. The rearrangement joins TRBV19 to TRBJ2-6, with no clear D. Trimming took 3 bases from V and 1 from J, leaving 7 bases between them. The CDR3 runs to 15 residues. From germline, CDR1 is LNHDA and CDR2 SQIVND (reference sequence). In nucleotides, the CDR3 is TGTGCCAGTAGTATCAGCAGATCTGGGGCCAACGTCCTGACTTTC. Translation: CASSISRSGANVLTF.

This chain links TRBV4-3 with TRBJ2-7, with a tentative D call TRBD2 (5 bases). From germline, CDR1 is LGHNA and CDR2 YSLEER. The V end was cut by 0 bases, the J end by 2 bases, with 8 bases between. CDR3 length: 14 residues. In DNA, the CDR3 is TGCGCCAGCAGCCAAGATGGACTGACCTACGAGCAGTACTTC. Its translation is CASSQDGLTYEQYF.

V is TRBV5-1 and J is TRBJ1-2, with TRBD1 matching 11 bases. V shed 1 base and J 6 bases; nucleotides not matched to a gene: 8. The CDR3 length is 16 residues. Germline assignment: CDR1 SGHRS and CDR2 YFSETQ. CDR3 residues: CASSLRTGGVGNGYTF. In DNA, the CDR3 is TGCGCCAGCAGCTTGAGGACAGGGGGCGTTGGAAATGGCTACACCTTC. Combining the CDR3 with reference TRBV5-1 and TRBJ1-2 gives the whole variable domain KAGVTQTPRYLIKTRGQQVTLSCSPISGHRSVSWYQQTPGQGLQFLFEYFSETQRNKGNFPGRFSGRQFSNSRSEMNVSTLELGDSALYLCASSLRTGGVGNGYTFGSGTRLTVV.

V gene TRBV19 combines with J gene TRBJ1-1; D is uncertain. CDR3 length equals 15 residues. Trimming shortened V by 2 bases and J by 0 bases, and 10 bases separated the two germline ends. Germline CDR1 LNHDA, CDR2 SQIVND (reference sequence). In DNA form, the CDR3 reads TGTGCCAGTAGTATACTCCAGTCCCTGAACACTGAAGCTTTCTTT. This gives the protein CASSILQSLNTEAFF.

The chain is built from TRBV7-2 and TRBJ2-1; 8 positions match TRBD2. This CDR3 spans 17 amino acids. The germline CDR1 and CDR2 sequences are SGHTA and FQGNSA. The V segment lost 1 base and the J segment 4 bases; nucleotides outside the gene matches: 9. As DNA, the CDR3 is TGTGCCAGCAGCTTAGTATCACGACTAGCGTTATACAATGAGCAGTTCTTC. Translation: CASSLVSRLALYNEQFF.

The chain carries TRBV9 and TRBJ1-1; a possible D gene is TRBD1 (5 bases). Deletions cut 0 bases from V and 7 bases from J, with 13 bases between. Germline loops: CDR1 SGDLS, CDR2 YYNGEE. This CDR3 is 14 amino acids long. CDR3 amino acids: CASSVDTGGLEAFF. In DNA, the CDR3 is TGTGCCAGCAGCGTAGATACAGGAGGACTTGAAGCTTTCTTT. Together with reference TRBV9 and TRBJ1-1, the CDR3 gives the full variable domain: DSGVTQTPKHLITATGQRVTLRCSPRSGDLSVYWYQQSLDQGLQFLIQYYNGEERAKGNILERFSAQQFPDLHSELNLSSLELGDSALYFCASSVDTGGLEAFFGQGTRLTVV.

This clone was counted a few times. The J gene is TRBJ1-3, the V gene TRBV9, with D tentatively TRBD1 (5 bases). V shed 1 base and J shed 2 bases, with 7 bases lying between them. This CDR3 is 14 amino acids long. The germline CDR1 and CDR2 sequences are SGDLS and YYNGEE. The CDR3 sequence is CASSVRGPGNTIYF. The CDR3 bases are TGTGCCAGCAGCGTACGGGGACCTGGAAACACCATATATTTT. Combining the CDR3 with reference TRBV9 and TRBJ1-3 gives the whole variable domain DSGVTQTPKHLITATGQRVTLRCSPRSGDLSVYWYQQSLDQGLQFLIQYYNGEERAKGNILERFSAQQFPDLHSELNLSSLELGDSALYFCASSVRGPGNTIYFGEGSWLTVV.

The CDR3 loop reads CASSLLGPTETQYF. For the CDR3, the DNA is TGTGCCAGCAGTTTATTGGGACCCACGGAGACCCAGTACTTC. The J gene is TRBJ2-5, the V gene TRBV27; D may correspond to TRBD1 or TRBD2 (5 bases each). The length of the CDR3 is 14 residues. CDR1 is MNHEY and CDR2 is SMNVEV in the germline V gene (reference sequence). The V end lost 1 base, the J end lost 5 bases, and 11 bases lay between the germline ends.

This rearrangement joins TRBV9 to TRBJ2-7, with 12 bases that match TRBD2. The germline V gene has CDR1 SGDLS and CDR2 YYNGEE. V was pared by 2 bases and J by 4 bases, with 4 bases of the junction left unmatched. The CDR3 is 15 residues long. The CDR3 nucleotides are TGTGCCAGCAGCGTGAGTGGACTAGCGGGATACGAGCAGTACTTC. Its protein is CASSVSGLAGYEQYF.